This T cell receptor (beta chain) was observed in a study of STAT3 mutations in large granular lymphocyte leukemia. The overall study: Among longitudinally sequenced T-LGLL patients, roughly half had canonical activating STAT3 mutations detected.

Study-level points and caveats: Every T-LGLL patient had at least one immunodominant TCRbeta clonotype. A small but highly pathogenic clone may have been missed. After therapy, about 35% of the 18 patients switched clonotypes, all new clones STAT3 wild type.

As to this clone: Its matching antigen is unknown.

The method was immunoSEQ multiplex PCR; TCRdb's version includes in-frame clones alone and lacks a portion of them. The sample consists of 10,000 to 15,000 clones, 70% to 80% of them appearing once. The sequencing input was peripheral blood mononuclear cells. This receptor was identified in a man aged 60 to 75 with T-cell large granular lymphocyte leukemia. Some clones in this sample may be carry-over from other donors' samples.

CDR3 coding DNA: TGTGCCAGCAGCTTAGGGGGCTGGGTTGACACTGAAGCTTTCTTT. Translating it yields CASSLGGWVDTEAFF. The rearrangement links TRBV7-9 to TRBJ1-1; D possibly corresponds to TRBD1 (5 bases). This CDR3 contains 15 residues. Trimming removed 1 base from V and 3 bases from J, with 12 bases in between. Germline V gives CDR1 SEHNR, CDR2 FQNEAQ (reference sequence).